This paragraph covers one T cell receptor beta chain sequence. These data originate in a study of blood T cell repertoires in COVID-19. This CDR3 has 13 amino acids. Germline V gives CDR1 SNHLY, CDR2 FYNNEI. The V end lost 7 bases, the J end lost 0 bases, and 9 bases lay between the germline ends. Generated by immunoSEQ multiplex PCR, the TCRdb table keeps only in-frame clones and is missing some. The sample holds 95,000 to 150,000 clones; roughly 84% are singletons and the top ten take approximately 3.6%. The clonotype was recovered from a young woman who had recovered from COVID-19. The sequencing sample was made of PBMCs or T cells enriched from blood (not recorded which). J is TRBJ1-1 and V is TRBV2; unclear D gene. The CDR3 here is CASTRDMNTEAFF. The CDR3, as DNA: TGTGCCAGCACCCGCGACATGAACACTGAAGCTTTCTTT.